The TCR beta chain described here comes from a study of glioma-infiltrating T cells. Study-level results: Gliomas, especially low-grade, showed above-expected tissue-blood divergence; non-neoplastic patients showed below. Tissue and blood shared very few CDR3 sequences.

There are many counts of this clonotype. Its antigen is unknown. TCR alpha and beta CDR3 regions were amplified from RNA using iRepertoire nested multiplex PCR. For one-step reverse transcription and amplification, roughly 85-450 ng of tissue mRNA or PBMC total RNA was used. One entry per CDR3 protein results from TCRdb running MiXCR on the multiplex PCR reads. The repertoire holds approximately 130,000 distinct CDR3 sequences, with 24% as singletons. Germline assignment: CDR1 MNHEY and CDR2 SMNVEV (reference sequence). Between the trimmed V and J ends, which lost 4 bases and 6 bases, there was a span of 12 bases. The CDR3 spans 13 residues.

The sequenced sample was glioma tissue, nonneoplastic brain tissue, or PBMCs (not recorded which). This chain uses TRBV27 with TRBJ1-1; D is undetermined. This receptor was obtained from a human donor with low-grade glioma or glioblastoma, undergoing nonglioma brain surgery, or in good health (not recorded which). This CDR3 is CASSSRIFAEAFF. The CDR3 coding sequence is TGTGCCAGCAGTTCCCGAATTTTCGCTGAAGCTTTCTTT.